This T cell receptor (beta chain) came from a study of blood T cell repertoires in COVID-19. Germline values: CDR1 SNHLY, CDR2 FYNNEI. The germline V and J ends were trimmed by 6 bases and 7 bases, with 13 bases remaining between them. The length of the CDR3 is 13 residues. Sequencing used immunoSEQ multiplex PCR; TCRdb keeps in-frame clones, though not all of them. Here the sample spans around 83,000 clones, around 89% being singletons. Sequencing used peripheral blood. V and J are TRBV2 and TRBJ1-5, with D perhaps matching TRBD1 (6 bases). The TCR comes from a man aged 70-80 years with active or convalescent COVID-19. In DNA form, the CDR3 reads TGTGCCAGCAGCGCAGGGGCTCTCCAGCCCCAGCATTTT. Translated: CASSAGALQPQHF.